Here is one TCR beta chain with its context. The sample comes from a study of blood T cell repertoires in COVID-19. Study-level information: From T cells, B-cell-depleted T cells, or PBMCs came the material, which was cDNA or gDNA.

Method: immunoSEQ multiplex PCR; TCRdb's copy keeps in-frame clones and lacks some. The sample includes 45,000 to 55,000 clones, 90% of them seen just once. The CDR3 is 16 residues long. Germline lookup yields CDR1 MNHEY and CDR2 SMNVEV (reference sequence). Trimming shortened V by 2 bases and J by 3 bases, and 14 bases separated the two germline ends. The TCR was taken from a human donor in a cohort sampled during active COVID-19. This chain links TRBV27 with TRBJ1-5; the D gene is possibly TRBD1 (5 bases). Sequencing used peripheral blood. CDR3 nucleotide sequence: TGTGCCAGCAGTTTAGGCCCGCCAGGGCCCAATCAGCCCCAGCATTTT. It translates to CASSLGPPGPNQPQHF.